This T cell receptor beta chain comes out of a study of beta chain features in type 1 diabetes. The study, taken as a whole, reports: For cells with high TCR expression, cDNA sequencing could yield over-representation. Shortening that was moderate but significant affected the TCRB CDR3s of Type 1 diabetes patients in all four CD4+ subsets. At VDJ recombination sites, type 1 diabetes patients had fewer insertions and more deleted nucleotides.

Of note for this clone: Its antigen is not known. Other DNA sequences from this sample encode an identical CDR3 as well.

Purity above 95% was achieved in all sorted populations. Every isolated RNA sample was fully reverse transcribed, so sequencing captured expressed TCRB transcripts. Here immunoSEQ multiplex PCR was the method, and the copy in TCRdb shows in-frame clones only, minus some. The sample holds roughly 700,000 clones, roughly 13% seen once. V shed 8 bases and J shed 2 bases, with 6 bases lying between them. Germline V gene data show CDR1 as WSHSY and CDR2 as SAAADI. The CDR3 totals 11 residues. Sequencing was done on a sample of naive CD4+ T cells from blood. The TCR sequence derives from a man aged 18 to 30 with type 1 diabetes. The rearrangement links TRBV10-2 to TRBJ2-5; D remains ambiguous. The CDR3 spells CASGTQETQYF. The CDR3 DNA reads TGCGCCAGCGGAACACAAGAGACCCAGTACTTC.